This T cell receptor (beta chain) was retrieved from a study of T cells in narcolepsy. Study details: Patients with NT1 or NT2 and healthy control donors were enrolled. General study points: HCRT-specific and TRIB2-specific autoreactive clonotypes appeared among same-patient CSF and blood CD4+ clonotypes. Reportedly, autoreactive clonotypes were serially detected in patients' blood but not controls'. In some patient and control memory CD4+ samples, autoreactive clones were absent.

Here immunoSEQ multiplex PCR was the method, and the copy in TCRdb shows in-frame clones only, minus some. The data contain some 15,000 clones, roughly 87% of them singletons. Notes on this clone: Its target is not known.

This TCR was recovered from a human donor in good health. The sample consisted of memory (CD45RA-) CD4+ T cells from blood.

This CDR3 is CASSLTGGGHTEAFF. The CDR3 nucleotides read TGTGCCAGCAGCTTAACTGGGGGAGGGCACACTGAAGCTTTCTTT. The chain joins TRBV7-3 to TRBJ1-1; a weak D match, TRBD1 (5 bases). The CDR3 is 15 amino acids. Germline lookup yields CDR1 SGHTA and CDR2 FQGTGA. V lost 0 bases and J 3 bases, leaving 11 bases between the germline ends.